Reported below is one T cell receptor (beta chain). V shed 3 bases and J 3 bases; nucleotides not matched to a gene: 9. From germline, CDR1 is DFQATT and CDR2 SNEGSKA (reference sequence). The CDR3 extends over 16 amino acids. This entry comes from a study of blood T cell repertoires in COVID-19. Overall study: The study drew acute and convalescent COVID-19 samples from the United States, Italy and Spain. T cells, B-cell-depleted T cells, or PBMCs supplied cDNA or gDNA.

Authors' data handling: It was from reference gene primer amplification that nucleated cell counts were estimated. Some clones are missing from TCRdb's copy, which holds only in-frame ones; the method was immunoSEQ multiplex PCR. That table furnishes V, J and clone size, whereas the DNA furnished D and trimming. This repertoire shows some 180,000 clones, roughly 80% found once; its top ten account for 6.9%. Sequences were obtained from peripheral blood. This sequence originates from a man between 60 and 75 years old with acute or convalescent COVID-19. This sequence joins TRBV20-1 and TRBJ2-1; 9 positions match TRBD2. CDR3 DNA sequence: TGCAGTGCTAGTCCCGCCGGGACTAGCAACTACAATGAGCAGTTCTTC. Translated, it gives CSASPAGTSNYNEQFF.